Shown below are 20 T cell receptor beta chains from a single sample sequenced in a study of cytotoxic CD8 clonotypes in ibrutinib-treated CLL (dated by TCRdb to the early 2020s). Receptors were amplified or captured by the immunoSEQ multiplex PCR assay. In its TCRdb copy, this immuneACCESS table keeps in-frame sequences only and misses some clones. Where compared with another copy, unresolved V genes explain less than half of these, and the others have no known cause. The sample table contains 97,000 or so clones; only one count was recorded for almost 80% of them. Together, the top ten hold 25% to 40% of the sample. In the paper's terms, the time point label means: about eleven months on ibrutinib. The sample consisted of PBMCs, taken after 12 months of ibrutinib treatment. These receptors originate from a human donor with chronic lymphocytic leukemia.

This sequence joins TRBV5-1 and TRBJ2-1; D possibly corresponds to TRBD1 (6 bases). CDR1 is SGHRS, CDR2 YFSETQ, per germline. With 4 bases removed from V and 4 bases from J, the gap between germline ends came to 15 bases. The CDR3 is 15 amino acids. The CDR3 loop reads CASSLTQGPYNEQFF. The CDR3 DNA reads TGCGCCAGCAGCCTCACACAGGGCCCATACAATGAGCAGTTCTTC.

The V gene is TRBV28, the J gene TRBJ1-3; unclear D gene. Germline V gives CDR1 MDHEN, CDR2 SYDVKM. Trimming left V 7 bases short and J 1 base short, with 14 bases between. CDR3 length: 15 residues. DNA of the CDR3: TGTGCCAGCATGAGTCCTGTTCAGTCTGGAAACACCATATATTTT. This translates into CASMSPVQSGNTIYF.

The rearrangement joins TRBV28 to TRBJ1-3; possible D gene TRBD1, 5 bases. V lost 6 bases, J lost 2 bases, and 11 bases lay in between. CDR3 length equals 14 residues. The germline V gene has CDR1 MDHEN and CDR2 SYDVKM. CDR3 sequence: CASRTGGTGNTIYF. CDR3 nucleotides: TGTGCCAGCAGAACTGGGGGAACTGGAAACACCATATATTTT. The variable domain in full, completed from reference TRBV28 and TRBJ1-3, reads DVKVTQSSRYLVKRTGEKVFLECVQDMDHENMFWYRQDPGLGLRLIYFSYDVKMKEKGDIPEGYSVSREKKERFSLILESASTNQTSMYLCASRTGGTGNTIYFGEGSWLTVV.

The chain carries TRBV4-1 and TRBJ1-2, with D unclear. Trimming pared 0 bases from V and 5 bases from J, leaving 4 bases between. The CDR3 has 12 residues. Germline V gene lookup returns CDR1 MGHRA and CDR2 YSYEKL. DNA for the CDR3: TGCGCCAGCAGCCAAGAAGATTATGGCTACACCTTC. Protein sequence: CASSQEDYGYTF.

CDR3 nucleotides: TGTGCCATCAAACTACAGGAGAACACTGAAGCTTTCTTT. Encoded protein: CAIKLQENTEAFF. J is TRBJ1-1 and V is TRBV10-3; tentative D call: TRBD1 (5 bases). Trimming stripped 7 bases from V and 1 base from J, with 10 bases between. CDR3 length: 13 residues. Germline V lookup: CDR1 ENHRY, CDR2 SYGVKD.

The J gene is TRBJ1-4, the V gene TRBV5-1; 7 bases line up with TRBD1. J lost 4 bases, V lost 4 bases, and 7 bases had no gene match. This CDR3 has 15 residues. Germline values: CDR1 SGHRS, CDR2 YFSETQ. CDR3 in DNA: TGCGCCAGCAGCCATGGGACAGCGGATAATGAAAAACTGTTTTTT. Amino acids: CASSHGTADNEKLFF.

The CDR3: CASSQDLLAEGYVEQFF. The CDR3 region has the DNA TGCGCCAGCAGCCAAGACCTCCTAGCGGAGGGGTACGTTGAGCAGTTCTTC. This chain uses TRBV4-3 with TRBJ2-1; TRBD2 agrees at 7 bases. Germline values: CDR1 LGHNA, CDR2 YSLEER. The CDR3 length is 17 residues. V gave up 0 bases and J gave up 9 bases; unmatched junction bases: 14.

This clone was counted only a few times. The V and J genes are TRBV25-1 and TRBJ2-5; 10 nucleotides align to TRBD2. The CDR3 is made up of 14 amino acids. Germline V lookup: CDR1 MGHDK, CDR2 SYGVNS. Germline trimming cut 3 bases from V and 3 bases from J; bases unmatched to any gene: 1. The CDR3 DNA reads TGTGCCAGCAGTGATAGCGGGGGGAAAGAGACCCAGTACTTC. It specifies CASSDSGGKETQYF.

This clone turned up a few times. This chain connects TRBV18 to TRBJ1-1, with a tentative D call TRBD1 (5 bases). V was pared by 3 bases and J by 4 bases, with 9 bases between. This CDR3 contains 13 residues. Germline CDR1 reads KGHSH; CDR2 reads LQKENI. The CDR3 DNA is TGTGCCAGCTCACCGGGGACGGTCACTGAAGCTTTCTTT. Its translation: CASSPGTVTEAFF.

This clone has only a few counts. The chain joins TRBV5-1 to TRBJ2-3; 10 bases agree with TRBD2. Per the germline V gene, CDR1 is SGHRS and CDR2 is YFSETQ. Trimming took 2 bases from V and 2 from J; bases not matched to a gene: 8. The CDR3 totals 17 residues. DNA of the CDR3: TGCGCCAGCAGCTTCGCGAGGACTAGCGGAGACACAGATACGCAGTATTTT. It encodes CASSFARTSGDTDTQYF.

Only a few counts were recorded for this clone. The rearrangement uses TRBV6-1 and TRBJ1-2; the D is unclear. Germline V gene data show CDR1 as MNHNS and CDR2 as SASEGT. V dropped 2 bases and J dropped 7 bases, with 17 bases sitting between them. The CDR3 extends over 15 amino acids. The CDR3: CASSEWSVASSGYTF. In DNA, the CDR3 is TGTGCCAGCAGTGAATGGAGTGTCGCCTCCTCTGGCTACACCTTC.

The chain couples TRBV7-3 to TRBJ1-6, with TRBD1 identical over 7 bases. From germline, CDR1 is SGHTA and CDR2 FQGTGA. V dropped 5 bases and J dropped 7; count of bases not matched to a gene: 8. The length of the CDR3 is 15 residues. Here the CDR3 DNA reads TGTGCCAGCAGCGAAACCGACAGGGAAAATTCACCCCTCCACTTT. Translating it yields CASSETDRENSPLHF.

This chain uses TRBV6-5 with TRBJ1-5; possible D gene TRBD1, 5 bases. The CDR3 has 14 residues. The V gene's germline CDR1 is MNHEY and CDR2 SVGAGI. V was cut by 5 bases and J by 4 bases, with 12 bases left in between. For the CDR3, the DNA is TGTGCCAGCAGTCCAGGGCTAGGGAATCAGCCCCAGCATTTT. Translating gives CASSPGLGNQPQHF.

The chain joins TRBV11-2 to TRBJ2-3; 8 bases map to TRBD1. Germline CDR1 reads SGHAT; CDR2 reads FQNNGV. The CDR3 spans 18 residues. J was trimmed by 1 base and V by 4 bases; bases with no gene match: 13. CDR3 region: CASSSANLPGQGTDTQYF. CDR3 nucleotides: TGTGCCAGCAGCTCCGCCAACTTACCGGGACAGGGCACAGATACGCAGTATTTT.

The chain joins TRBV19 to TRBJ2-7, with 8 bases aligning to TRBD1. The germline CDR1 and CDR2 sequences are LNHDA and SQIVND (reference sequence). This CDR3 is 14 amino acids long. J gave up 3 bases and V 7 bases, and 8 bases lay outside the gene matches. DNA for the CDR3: TGTGCCAGTAATGACAGGGGCGACTTCTACGAGCAGTACTTC. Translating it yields CASNDRGDFYEQYF.

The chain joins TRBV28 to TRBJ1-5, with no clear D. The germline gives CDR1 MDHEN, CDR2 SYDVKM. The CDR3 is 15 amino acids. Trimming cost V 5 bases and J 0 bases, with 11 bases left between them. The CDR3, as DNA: TGTGCCAGCAGTCCCCATTCCGATAGCAATCAGCCCCAGCATTTT. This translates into CASSPHSDSNQPQHF.

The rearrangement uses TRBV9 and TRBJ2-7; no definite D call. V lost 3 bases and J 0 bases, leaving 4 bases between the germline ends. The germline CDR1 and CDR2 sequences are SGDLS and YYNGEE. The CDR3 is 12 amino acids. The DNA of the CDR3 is TGTGCCAGCAGCGGCAGCTCCTACGAGCAGTACTTC. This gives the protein CASSGSSYEQYF.

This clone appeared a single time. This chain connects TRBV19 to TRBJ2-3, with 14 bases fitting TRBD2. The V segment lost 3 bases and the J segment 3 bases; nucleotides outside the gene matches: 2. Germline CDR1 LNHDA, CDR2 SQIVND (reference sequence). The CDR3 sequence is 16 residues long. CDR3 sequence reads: CASSMGLAGVTDTQYF. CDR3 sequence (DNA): TGTGCCAGTAGTATGGGACTAGCGGGGGTAACAGATACGCAGTATTTT.

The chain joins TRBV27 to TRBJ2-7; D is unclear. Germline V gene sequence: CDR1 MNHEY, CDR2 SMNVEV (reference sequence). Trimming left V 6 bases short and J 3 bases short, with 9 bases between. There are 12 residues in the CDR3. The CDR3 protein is CASRSGGYEQYF. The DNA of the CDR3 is TGTGCCAGCAGATCGGGTGGCTACGAGCAGTACTTC.

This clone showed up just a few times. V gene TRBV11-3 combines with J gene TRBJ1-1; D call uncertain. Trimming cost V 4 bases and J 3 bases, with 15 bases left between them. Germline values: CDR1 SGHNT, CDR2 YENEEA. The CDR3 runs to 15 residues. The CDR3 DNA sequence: TGTGCCAGCAGCTCCCCGGTGAAGGTTGACACTGAAGCTTTCTTT. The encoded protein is CASSSPVKVDTEAFF. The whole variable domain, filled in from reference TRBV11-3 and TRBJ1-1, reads EAGVVQSPRYKIIEKKQPVAFWCNPISGHNTLYWYLQNLGQGPELLIRYENEEAVDDSQLPKDRFSAERLKGVDSTLKIQPAELGDSAVYLCASSSPVKVDTEAFFGQGTRLTVV.